This T cell receptor beta chain was sequenced for a study of long-term antiretroviral therapy in people with HIV. Findings of the study overall: Diversity remained lower than transplant donor controls, even though it increased after ART. Blood collection from the mid-2000s to the late 2010s possibly occurred under older ART regimens.

immunoSEQ v3.0 was run at survey level. Generated by immunoSEQ multiplex PCR, the TCRdb table keeps only in-frame clones and is missing some. This table has about 7,000 clones, 73% appearing once. After removal of 6 bases from V and 1 base from J, the junction contained 4 bases not matched to a gene. Germline values: CDR1 MNHNY, CDR2 SVGAGI (reference sequence). This CDR3 spans 15 amino acids. Donors each had at least one pre-ART PBMC sample and at least two post-ART ones. Comments on this clone: Its antigen is currently unknown.

The origin of this receptor is a man in his forties with HIV. The sample consisted of unsorted PBMCs, taken 0.2 years after starting antiretroviral therapy. The chain carries TRBV6-6 and TRBJ2-7, with 12 bases matching TRBD2. The CDR3 region has the DNA TGTGCCAGCAGCATCGGACTAGCGGGATCCTACGAGCAGTACTTC. Its translation is CASSIGLAGSYEQYF.